The source of this T cell receptor beta chain is a study of T-cell reconstitution after alpha-beta-depleted transplantation in children. The CDR3 loop spans 14 amino acids. Germline values: CDR1 LGHDT, CDR2 YNNKEL (reference sequence). The germline V and J ends were trimmed by 6 bases and 2 bases, with 14 bases remaining between them. This clonotype has more than one count but fewer than ten. As it was prepared, the TCRbeta library received unique molecular identifiers. From the PCR reads, TCRdb called clonotypes with MiXCR, one entry per CDR3 protein. The sample gives some 590,000 distinct CDR3 sequences, 10% to 13% of which show up once; approximately 4.1% is in the top ten.

The rearrangement links TRBV3-1 to TRBJ2-7, with D perhaps matching TRBD2 (5 bases). The receptor was derived from a human donor who donated a stem cell graft to a child with acute myeloid leukemia. The starting material was PBMCs from the stem cell graft donor, obtained from the stem cell graft. The CDR3 nucleotides read TGTGCCAGCAGGGGCCAGGACTTCGCCTACGAGCAGTACTTC. Translating it yields CASRGQDFAYEQYF.